These 22 T cell receptor beta chains came from one sample sequenced in a study of blood T cell repertoires in COVID-19 (dated by TCRdb to about 2020). The library was produced with the immunoSEQ multiplex PCR assay. TCRdb's version of the immuneACCESS table is confined to in-frame rearrangements and falls short of the full clone set. An unresolved V gene accounts for under half of the shortfall where checked; the remainder is of unknown origin. The sample table lists under 200,000 clones, about 82% of them with a count of one. The ten largest make up 5.5% to 7% of the sample. The sequencing sample was made of peripheral blood. These receptors all stem from a man aged 50 or older with active or convalescent COVID-19.

This clone appeared once. This sequence joins TRBV4-3 and TRBJ2-2; 8 nucleotides agree with TRBD2. Trimming at V came to 3 bases and at J to 4 bases, leaving 10 bases not matched to a gene. This CDR3 has 17 amino acids. Germline CDR1 is LGHNA and CDR2 is YSLEER. The CDR3 is CASSQESSGRTTGELFF. In DNA form, the CDR3 reads TGCGCCAGCAGCCAGGAATCTAGCGGGCGAACCACCGGGGAGCTGTTTTTT.

This clone was observed once. The chain couples TRBV5-6 to TRBJ2-7; TRBD2 matches at 10 bases. In germline, CDR1 is SGHDT, CDR2 YYEEEE. The CDR3 is 14 residues long. V was pared by 4 bases and J by 2 bases, with 3 bases of the junction left unmatched. The CDR3 DNA reads as TGTGCCAGCAGCCTAGCGGGAGTCCCCTACGAGCAGTACTTC. Residues: CASSLAGVPYEQYF. The complete variable domain, with remaining parts taken from reference TRBV5-6 and TRBJ2-7, reads DAGVTQSPTHLIKTRGQQVTLRCSPKSGHDTVSWYQQALGQGPQFIFQYYEEEERQRGNFPDRFSGHQFPNYSSELNVNALLLGDSALYLCASSLAGVPYEQYFGPGTRLTVT.

The chain has TRBV18 and TRBJ1-1; a possible D gene is TRBD1 (5 bases). V shed 3 bases and J shed 7 bases, with 9 bases lying between them. CDR1 KGHSH and CDR2 LQKENI come from the germline V gene. The CDR3 has 12 residues. CDR3 sequence (DNA): TGTGCCAGCTCACCGGGGCCCGTTGAAGCTTTCTTT. This sequence encodes CASSPGPVEAFF.

The chain employs TRBV11-3 and TRBJ2-3; TRBD2 matches at 10 bases. The junction had 9 bases not matched to a gene; V was cut back by 5 bases and J by 1 base. The CDR3 extends over 17 amino acids. Germline CDR1 and CDR2: SGHNT and YENEEA. The CDR3 region has the DNA TGTGCCAGCAGCCCCGGTATCGGACTAGCGGGCACAGATACGCAGTATTTT. Protein: CASSPGIGLAGTDTQYF.

The chain has TRBV5-1 and TRBJ2-5, with 11 bases lining up with TRBD2. V lost 4 bases, J lost 2 bases, and 7 bases stayed unmatched. The germline gives CDR1 SGHRS, CDR2 YFSETQ. The CDR3 covers 16 residues. The CDR3 spells CASSILGTSGQETQYF. CDR3 DNA: TGCGCCAGCAGCATACTAGGGACTAGCGGACAAGAGACCCAGTACTTC. The entire variable domain, with the rest obtained from reference TRBV5-1 and TRBJ2-5, is as follows: KAGVTQTPRYLIKTRGQQVTLSCSPISGHRSVSWYQQTPGQGLQFLFEYFSETQRNKGNFPGRFSGRQFSNSRSEMNVSTLELGDSALYLCASSILGTSGQETQYFGPGTRLLVL.

V is TRBV19 and J is TRBJ1-1; possibly TRBD1 for D (5 bases). Germline-derived CDR1 and CDR2 are LNHDA and SQIVND (reference sequence). This CDR3 region has 17 residues. The germline V and J ends were trimmed by 5 bases and 1 base, with 20 bases remaining between them. The CDR3 protein is CASSPPGTGVRNTEAFF. The DNA of the CDR3 is TGTGCCAGTAGTCCCCCGGGGACGGGGGTTAGGAACACTGAAGCTTTCTTT. The variable domain in full, with the rest retrieved from reference TRBV19 and TRBJ1-1, is DGGITQSPKYLFRKEGQNVTLSCEQNLNHDAMYWYRQDPGQGLRLIYYSQIVNDFQKGDIAEGYSVSREKKESFPLTVTSAQKNPTAFYLCASSPPGTGVRNTEAFFGQGTRLTVV.

The table lists this clone with a count of one. The rearrangement uses TRBV6-5 and TRBJ2-2, with a possible D match to TRBD2 (6 bases). The V and J ends lost 3 bases and 2 bases respectively, with 13 bases between them. Germline values: CDR1 MNHEY, CDR2 SVGAGI. CDR3 length: 16 residues. DNA for the CDR3: TGTGCCAGCAGTTATGGGACTGGCCCTAACACCGGGGAGCTGTTTTTT. Translated, it gives CASSYGTGPNTGELFF.

This chain connects TRBV7-2 to TRBJ2-2; D possibly corresponds to TRBD2 (5 bases). V shed 1 base and J shed 0 bases, with 9 bases lying between them. This CDR3 is 16 amino acids long. Germline CDR1 reads SGHTA; CDR2 reads FQGNSA. CDR3 in amino acids: CASSLDGIANTGELFF. CDR3 nucleotide sequence: TGTGCCAGCAGCTTAGACGGGATTGCGAACACCGGGGAGCTGTTTTTT.

This chain links TRBV24-1 with TRBJ2-2; unclear D gene. This CDR3 contains 11 residues. The germline V gene encodes CDR1 KGHDR and CDR2 SFDVKD. CDR3 protein: CATGEAGELFF. The CDR3 coding sequence is TGTGCTACGGGTGAGGCCGGGGAGCTGTTTTTT.

This clone has just a few counts. The rearrangement uses TRBV19 and TRBJ1-5, with 7 bases aligning to TRBD1. CDR1 is LNHDA, CDR2 SQIVND, per germline (reference sequence). With 4 bases clipped from V and 6 bases from J, the junction kept 9 bases outside the gene matches. The CDR3 length is 15 residues. This CDR3 is CASSKSRGAPQPQHF. In DNA form, the CDR3 reads TGTGCCAGTAGTAAGAGCAGGGGGGCCCCTCAGCCCCAGCATTTT.

CDR3 nucleotide sequence: TGCGCCAGCAGCCGAAAGACGACAGGCCTGAACACTGAAGCTTTCTTT. Translating it yields CASSRKTTGLNTEAFF. The chain joins TRBV5-1 to TRBJ1-1, with D tentatively TRBD1 (6 bases). The CDR3 covers 16 residues. Germline V gene data show CDR1 as SGHRS and CDR2 as YFSETQ. V gave up 4 bases and J gave up 0 bases, with 16 bases separating them.

CDR3 residues: CASSQVINQPQHF. As DNA, the CDR3 is TGTGCCAGCAGCCAAGTCATCAATCAGCCCCAGCATTTT. This chain joins TRBV3-1 (or the pseudogene TRBV3-2) and TRBJ1-5; no firm D call. Trimming left V 1 base short and J 3 bases short, with 4 bases between. CDR1 LGHDT and CDR2 YNNKEL come from the germline V gene (reference sequence). This CDR3 region has 13 residues.

The chain joins TRBV25-1 to TRBJ1-4; D not resolved. The V gene's germline CDR1 is MGHDK and CDR2 SYGVNS. This CDR3 is 15 amino acids long. Trimming removed 4 bases from V and 1 base from J, with 10 bases in between. CDR3 amino acids: CASSAASGTNEKLFF. In DNA, the CDR3 is TGTGCCAGCAGTGCCGCTTCCGGAACTAATGAAAAACTGTTTTTT. Complete variable domain (other parts from reference TRBV25-1 and TRBJ1-4): EADIYQTPRYLVIGTGKKITLECSQTMGHDKMYWYQQDPGMELHLIHYSYGVNSTEKGDLSSESTVSRIRTEHFPLTLESARPSHTSQYLCASSAASGTNEKLFFGSGTQLSVL.

This clone was observed at least ten times. The chain uses TRBV7-9 and TRBJ1-5, with D possibly being TRBD1 (5 bases). CDR1 is SEHNR, CDR2 FQNEAQ, per germline (reference sequence). The CDR3 has 15 residues. V was trimmed by 2 bases and J by 3 bases, leaving 11 bases between them. CDR3 in amino acids: CASSLSETANQPQHF. For the CDR3, the DNA is TGTGCCAGCAGCTTATCGGAGACAGCCAATCAGCCCCAGCATTTT.

The rearrangement joins TRBV2 to TRBJ2-7, with D perhaps TRBD1 (6 bases). Deletions cut 7 bases from V and 4 bases from J, with 8 bases between. Germline CDR1 SNHLY, CDR2 FYNNEI. The CDR3 has 11 amino acids. This CDR3 reads CASKRGYEQYF. CDR3 nucleotides: TGTGCCAGCAAGAGGGGGTACGAGCAGTACTTC.

V gene TRBV11-3 combines with J gene TRBJ2-3; 7 bases fit TRBD2. V dropped 5 bases and J dropped 3; count of bases not matched to a gene: 5. Germline values: CDR1 SGHNT, CDR2 YENEEA. This CDR3 comprises 14 residues. CDR3 coding DNA: TGTGCCAGCAGCCTCAGGGAGGGGACAGATACGCAGTATTTT. Translation: CASSLREGTDTQYF.

The V call is TRBV3-1 (or the pseudogene TRBV3-2), the J call TRBJ1-3; TRBD1 matches 7 bases. CDR1 and CDR2 (germline): LGHDT, YNNKEL (reference sequence). CDR3 size: 17 residues. V was clipped by 4 bases and J by 0 bases; unmatched bases: 9. The DNA for the CDR3 is TGTGCCAGCAGCCTACATACCGGGACAGCCTCTGGAAACACCATATATTTT. This encodes CASSLHTGTASGNTIYF.

The rearrangement links TRBV19 to TRBJ1-5; D ambiguous. Germline V gives CDR1 LNHDA, CDR2 SQIVND (reference sequence). V was trimmed by 5 bases and J by 3 bases, leaving 5 bases between them. This CDR3 contains 12 residues. Here the CDR3 reads CASSVHNQPQHF. Written as DNA, the CDR3 is TGTGCCAGTAGTGTTCACAATCAGCCCCAGCATTTT.

The gene calls are TRBV3-1 (or the pseudogene TRBV3-2) and TRBJ1-3; no firm D call. CDR3 length: 16 residues. Germline CDR1 and CDR2: LGHDT and YNNKEL (reference sequence). V was trimmed by 1 base and J by 0 bases, leaving 10 bases between them. The CDR3 nucleotides are TGTGCCAGCAGCCAAGGGGCCGGATACTCTGGAAACACCATATATTTT. Translating gives CASSQGAGYSGNTIYF.

V gene TRBV5-4 combines with J gene TRBJ2-7; TRBD1 matches 9 bases. From germline, CDR1 is SGHNT and CDR2 YYREEE (reference sequence). CDR3 length: 15 amino acids. V gave up 4 bases and J gave up 3 bases; unmatched junction bases: 8. The CDR3 loop is CASSPSRDRVYEQYF. The CDR3 DNA is TGTGCCAGCAGCCCATCCCGGGACAGGGTCTACGAGCAGTACTTC.

The CDR3 coding sequence is TGTGCCAGCTCAATCGATCTCTCGGGGGCCCAGTACTTC. It yields the protein CASSIDLSGAQYF. The chain uses TRBV18 and TRBJ2-5; the D gene is possibly TRBD2 (6 bases). The CDR3 totals 13 residues. V lost 5 bases and J lost 9, with 16 bases in between. Germline V gene lookup returns CDR1 KGHSH and CDR2 LQKENI.

The CDR3 nucleotides read TGTGCTAGTGGTTTGGGACAGGAGAATTCACCCCTCCACTTT. Its translation is CASGLGQENSPLHF. The genes are TRBV12-5 and TRBJ1-6; the D gene is possibly TRBD1 (6 bases). V was pared by 1 base and J by 7 bases, with 8 bases between. This CDR3 comprises 14 residues. Germline loops: CDR1 LGHNT, CDR2 FRNRAP.